This note documents a single TCR beta chain sequence. Clones were read by immunoSEQ multiplex PCR, and TCRdb kept only the in-frame ones, dropping some. This table has approximately 120,000 clones, about 74% appearing once. These data are taken from a study of blood T cell repertoires in COVID-19. At the level of the study: In each case, the material was cDNA or gDNA derived from T cells, B-cell-depleted T cells, or PBMCs.

After removal of 0 bases from V and 5 bases from J, the junction contained 14 bases not matched to a gene. The CDR3 sequence is 17 residues long. CDR1 and CDR2 (germline): SQVTM, ANQGSEA. In Seattle, patients joined the study during active infection and were tracked longitudinally. This chain links TRBV29-1 with TRBJ2-5, with 8 bases that match TRBD1. This receptor was taken from a man at least 80 years old with COVID-19, enrolled during active disease. The material sequenced was peripheral blood. CDR3 sequence (DNA): TGCAGCGTTGAAGATCCTTGGACAGGGACGAGTTGGGAGACCCAGTACTTC. Translated: CSVEDPWTGTSWETQYF.